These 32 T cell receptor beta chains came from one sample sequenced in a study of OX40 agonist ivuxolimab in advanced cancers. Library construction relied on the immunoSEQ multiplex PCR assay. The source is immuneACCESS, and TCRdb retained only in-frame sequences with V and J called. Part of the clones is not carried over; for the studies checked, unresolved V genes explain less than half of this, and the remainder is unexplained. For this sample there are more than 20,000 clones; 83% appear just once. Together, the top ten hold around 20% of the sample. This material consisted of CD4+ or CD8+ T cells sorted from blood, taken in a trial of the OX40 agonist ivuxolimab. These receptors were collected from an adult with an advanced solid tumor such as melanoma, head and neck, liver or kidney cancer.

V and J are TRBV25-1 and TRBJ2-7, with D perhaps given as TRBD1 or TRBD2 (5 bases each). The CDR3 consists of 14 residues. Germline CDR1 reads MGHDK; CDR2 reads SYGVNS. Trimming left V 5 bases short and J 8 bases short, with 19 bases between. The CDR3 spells CASSSRDGFGKQYF. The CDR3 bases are TGTGCCAGCAGTTCCCGGGACGGATTTGGGAAGCAGTACTTC.

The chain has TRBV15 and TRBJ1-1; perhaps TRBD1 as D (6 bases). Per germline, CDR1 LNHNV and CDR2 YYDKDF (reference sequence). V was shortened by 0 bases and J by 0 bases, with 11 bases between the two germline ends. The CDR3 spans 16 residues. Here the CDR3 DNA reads TGTGCCACCAGCAGAGATTTGGGGACATTGAACACTGAAGCTTTCTTT. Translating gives CATSRDLGTLNTEAFF.

Here the CDR3 DNA reads TGCGCCAGCAGTGAGGAGAGGGGCGGGCAAGAGACCCAGTACTTC. Residues: CASSEERGGQETQYF. The J gene is TRBJ2-5, the V gene TRBV10-2; either TRBD1 or TRBD2 may supply D (5 bases each). Trimming cost V 2 bases and J 2 bases, with 12 bases left between them. There are 15 residues in the CDR3. In germline, CDR1 is WSHSY, CDR2 SAAADI.

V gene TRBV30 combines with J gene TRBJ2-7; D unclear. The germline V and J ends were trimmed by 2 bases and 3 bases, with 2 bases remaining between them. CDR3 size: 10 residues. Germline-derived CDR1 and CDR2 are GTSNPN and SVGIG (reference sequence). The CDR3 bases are TGTGCCTGGAGTAACTACGAGCAGTACTTC. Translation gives CAWSNYEQYF.

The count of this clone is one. CDR3 protein: CASSFAGEGTNYGYTF. The CDR3 DNA follows: TGTGCCAGCAGCTTCGCCGGGGAAGGCACTAACTATGGCTACACCTTC. V usage is TRBV13 and J usage is TRBJ1-2; D gene uncertain. V shed 3 bases and J shed 0 bases, with 14 bases lying between them. This CDR3 has 16 amino acids. Germline CDR1 reads PRHDT; CDR2 reads FYEKMQ (reference sequence).

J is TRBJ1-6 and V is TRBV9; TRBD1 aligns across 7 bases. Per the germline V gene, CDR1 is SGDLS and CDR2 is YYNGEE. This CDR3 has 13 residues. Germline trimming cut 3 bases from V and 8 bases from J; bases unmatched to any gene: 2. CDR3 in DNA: TGTGCCAGCAGCGACACAGGGGATTCACCCCTCCACTTT. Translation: CASSDTGDSPLHF. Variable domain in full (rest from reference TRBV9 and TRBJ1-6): DSGVTQTPKHLITATGQRVTLRCSPRSGDLSVYWYQQSLDQGLQFLIQYYNGEERAKGNILERFSAQQFPDLHSELNLSSLELGDSALYFCASSDTGDSPLHFGNGTRLTVT.

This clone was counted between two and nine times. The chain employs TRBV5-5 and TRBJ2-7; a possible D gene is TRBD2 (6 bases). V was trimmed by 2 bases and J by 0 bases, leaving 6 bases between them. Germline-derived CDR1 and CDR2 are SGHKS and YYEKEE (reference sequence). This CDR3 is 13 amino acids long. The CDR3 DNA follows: TGTGCCAGCAGCTTCGGGAGCTCCTACGAGCAGTACTTC. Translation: CASSFGSSYEQYF.

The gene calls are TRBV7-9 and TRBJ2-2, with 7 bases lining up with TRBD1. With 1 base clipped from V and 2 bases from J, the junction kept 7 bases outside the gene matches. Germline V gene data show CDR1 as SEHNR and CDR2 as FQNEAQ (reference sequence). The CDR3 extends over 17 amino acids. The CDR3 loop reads CASSLGPGTANTGELFF. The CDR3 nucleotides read TGTGCCAGCAGCTTAGGTCCCGGGACAGCCAACACCGGGGAGCTGTTTTTT. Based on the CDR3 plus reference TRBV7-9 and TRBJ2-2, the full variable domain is DTGVSQNPRHKITKRGQNVTFRCDPISEHNRLYWYRQTLGQGPEFLTYFQNEAQLEKSRLLSDRFSAERPKGSFSTLEIQRTEQGDSAMYLCASSLGPGTANTGELFFGEGSRLTVL.

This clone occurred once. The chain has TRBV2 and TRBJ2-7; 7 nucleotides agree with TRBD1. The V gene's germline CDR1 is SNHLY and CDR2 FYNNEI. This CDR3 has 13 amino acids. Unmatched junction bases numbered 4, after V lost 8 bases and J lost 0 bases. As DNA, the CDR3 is TGTGCCAGCCCGGGACAGAGCTCCTACGAGCAGTACTTC. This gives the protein CASPGQSSYEQYF.

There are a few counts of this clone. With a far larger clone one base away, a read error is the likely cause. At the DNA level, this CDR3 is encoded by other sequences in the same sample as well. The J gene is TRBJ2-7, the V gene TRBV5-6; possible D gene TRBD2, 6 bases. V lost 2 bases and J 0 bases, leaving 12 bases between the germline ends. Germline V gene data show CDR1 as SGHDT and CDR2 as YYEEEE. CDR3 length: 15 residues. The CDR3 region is CASSFAQGGSYEQYF. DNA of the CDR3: TGTGCCAGCAGCTTTGCCCAGGGAGGCTCCTACGAGCAGTACTTC.

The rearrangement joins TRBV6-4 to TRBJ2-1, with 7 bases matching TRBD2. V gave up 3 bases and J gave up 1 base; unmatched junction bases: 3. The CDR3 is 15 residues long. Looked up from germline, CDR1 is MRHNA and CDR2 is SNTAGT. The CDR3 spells CASSESGGSYNEQFF. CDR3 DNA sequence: TGTGCCAGCAGTGAATCGGGGGGATCCTACAATGAGCAGTTCTTC.

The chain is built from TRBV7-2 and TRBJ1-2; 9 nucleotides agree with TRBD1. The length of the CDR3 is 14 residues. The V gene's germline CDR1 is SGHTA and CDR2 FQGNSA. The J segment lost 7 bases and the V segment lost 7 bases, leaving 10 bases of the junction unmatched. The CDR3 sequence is CASTNSQGARGYTF. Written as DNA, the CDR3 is TGTGCCAGCACCAACTCACAGGGGGCGCGTGGCTACACCTTC.

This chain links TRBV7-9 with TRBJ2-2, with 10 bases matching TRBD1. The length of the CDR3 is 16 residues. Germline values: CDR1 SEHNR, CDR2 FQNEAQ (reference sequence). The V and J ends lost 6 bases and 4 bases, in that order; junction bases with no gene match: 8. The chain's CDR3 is CASSYRDRGGTGELFF. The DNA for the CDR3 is TGTGCCAGCAGTTACCGGGACAGGGGAGGCACCGGGGAGCTGTTTTTT.

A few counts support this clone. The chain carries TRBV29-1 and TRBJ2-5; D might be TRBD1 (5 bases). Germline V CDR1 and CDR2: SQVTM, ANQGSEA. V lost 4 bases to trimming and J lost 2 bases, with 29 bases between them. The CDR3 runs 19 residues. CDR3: CSVVFREFRVAEAQETQYF. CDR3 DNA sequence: TGCAGCGTTGTGTTCAGGGAATTTAGAGTGGCGGAAGCACAAGAGACCCAGTACTTC.

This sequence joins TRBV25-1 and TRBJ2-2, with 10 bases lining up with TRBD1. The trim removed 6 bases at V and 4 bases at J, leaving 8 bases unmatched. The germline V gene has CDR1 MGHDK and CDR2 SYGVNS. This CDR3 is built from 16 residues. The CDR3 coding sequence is TGTGCCAGCAGGGAGGCGTGGACAGGGGGCACCGGGGAGCTGTTTTTT. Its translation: CASREAWTGGTGELFF.

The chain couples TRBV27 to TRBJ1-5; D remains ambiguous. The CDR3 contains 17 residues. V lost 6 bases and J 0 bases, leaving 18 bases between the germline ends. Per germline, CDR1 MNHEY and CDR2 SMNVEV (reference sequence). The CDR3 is CASRSKSGTYSNQPQHF. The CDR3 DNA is TGTGCCAGCAGATCCAAGTCGGGTACCTATAGCAATCAGCCCCAGCATTTT.

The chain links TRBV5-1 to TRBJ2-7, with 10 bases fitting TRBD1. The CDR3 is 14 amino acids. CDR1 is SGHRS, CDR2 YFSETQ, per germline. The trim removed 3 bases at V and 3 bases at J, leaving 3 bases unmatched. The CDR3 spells CASSWGQGRYEQYF. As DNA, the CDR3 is TGCGCCAGCAGCTGGGGACAGGGGCGCTACGAGCAGTACTTC.

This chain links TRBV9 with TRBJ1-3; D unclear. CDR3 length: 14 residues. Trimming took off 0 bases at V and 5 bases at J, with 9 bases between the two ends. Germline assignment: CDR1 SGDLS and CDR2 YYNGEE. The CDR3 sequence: CASSVAPARNTIYF. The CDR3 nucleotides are TGTGCCAGCAGCGTAGCTCCGGCCCGAAACACCATATATTTT. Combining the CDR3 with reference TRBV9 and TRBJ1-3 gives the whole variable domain DSGVTQTPKHLITATGQRVTLRCSPRSGDLSVYWYQQSLDQGLQFLIQYYNGEERAKGNILERFSAQQFPDLHSELNLSSLELGDSALYFCASSVAPARNTIYFGEGSWLTVV.

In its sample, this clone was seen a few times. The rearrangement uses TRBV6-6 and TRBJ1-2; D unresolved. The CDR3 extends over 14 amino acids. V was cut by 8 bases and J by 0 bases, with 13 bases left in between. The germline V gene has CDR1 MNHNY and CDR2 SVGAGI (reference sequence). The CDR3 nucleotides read TGTGCCAGCTCATCGAACACAGCTAACTATGGCTACACCTTC. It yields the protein CASSSNTANYGYTF.

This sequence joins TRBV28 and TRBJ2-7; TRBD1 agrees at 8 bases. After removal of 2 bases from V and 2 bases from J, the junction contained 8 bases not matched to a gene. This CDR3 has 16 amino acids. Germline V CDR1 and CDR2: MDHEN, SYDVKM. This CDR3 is CASSLGTGPNPYEQYF. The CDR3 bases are TGTGCCAGCAGTTTAGGGACAGGCCCTAATCCCTACGAGCAGTACTTC.

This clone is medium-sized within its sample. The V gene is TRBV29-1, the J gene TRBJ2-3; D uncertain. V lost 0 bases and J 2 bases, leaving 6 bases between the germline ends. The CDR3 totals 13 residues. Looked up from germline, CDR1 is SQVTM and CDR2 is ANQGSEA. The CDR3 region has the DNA TGCAGCGTTGAAGACATTTTCACAGATACGCAGTATTTT. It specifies CSVEDIFTDTQYF.

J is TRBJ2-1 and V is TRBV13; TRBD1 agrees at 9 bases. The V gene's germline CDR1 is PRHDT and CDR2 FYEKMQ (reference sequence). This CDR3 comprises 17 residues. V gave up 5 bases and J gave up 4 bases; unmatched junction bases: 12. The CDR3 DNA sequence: TGTGCCAGCAGCGCCCGACAGGGGGAGGCGGTATACAATGAGCAGTTCTTC. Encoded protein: CASSARQGEAVYNEQFF.

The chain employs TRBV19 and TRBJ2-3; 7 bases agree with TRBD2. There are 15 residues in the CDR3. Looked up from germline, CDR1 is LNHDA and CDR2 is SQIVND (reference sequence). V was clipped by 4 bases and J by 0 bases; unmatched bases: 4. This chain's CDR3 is CASSTLAVSTDTQYF. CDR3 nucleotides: TGTGCCAGTAGTACGCTAGCGGTTAGCACAGATACGCAGTATTTT.

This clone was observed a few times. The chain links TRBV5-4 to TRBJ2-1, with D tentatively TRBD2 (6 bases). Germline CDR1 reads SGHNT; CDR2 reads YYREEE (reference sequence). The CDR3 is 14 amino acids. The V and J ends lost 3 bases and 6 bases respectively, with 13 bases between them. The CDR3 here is CASSSPMEGNEQFF. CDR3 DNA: TGTGCCAGCAGCTCCCCAATGGAGGGCAATGAGCAGTTCTTC.

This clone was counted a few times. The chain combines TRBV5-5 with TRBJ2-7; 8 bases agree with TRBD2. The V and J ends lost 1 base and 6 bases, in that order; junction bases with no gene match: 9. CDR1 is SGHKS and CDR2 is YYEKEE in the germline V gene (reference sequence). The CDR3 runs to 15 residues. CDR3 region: CASSLRGGLAVEQYF. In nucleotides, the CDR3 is TGTGCCAGCAGCTTGAGGGGAGGACTAGCCGTCGAGCAGTACTTC.

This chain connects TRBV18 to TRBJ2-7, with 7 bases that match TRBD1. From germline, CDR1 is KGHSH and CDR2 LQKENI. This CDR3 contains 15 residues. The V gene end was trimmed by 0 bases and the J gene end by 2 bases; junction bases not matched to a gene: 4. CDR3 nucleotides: TGTGCCAGCTCACCACCCGGGACAGCTACCTACGAGCAGTACTTC. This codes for CASSPPGTATYEQYF.

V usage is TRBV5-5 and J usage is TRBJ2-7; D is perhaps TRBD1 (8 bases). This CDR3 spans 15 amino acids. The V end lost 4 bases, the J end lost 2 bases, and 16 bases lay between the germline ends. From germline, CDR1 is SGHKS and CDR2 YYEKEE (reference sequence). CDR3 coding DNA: TGTGCCAGCAGCGCTTACAGGGGGGGCACCTACGAGCAGTACTTC. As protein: CASSAYRGGTYEQYF.

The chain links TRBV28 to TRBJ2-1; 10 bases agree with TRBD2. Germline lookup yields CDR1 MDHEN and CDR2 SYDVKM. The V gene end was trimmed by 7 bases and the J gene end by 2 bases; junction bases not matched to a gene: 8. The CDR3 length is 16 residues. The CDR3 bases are TGTGCCAGCAAGACGAGCGGGGGGGGCCCCTACAATGAGCAGTTCTTC. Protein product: CASKTSGGGPYNEQFF.

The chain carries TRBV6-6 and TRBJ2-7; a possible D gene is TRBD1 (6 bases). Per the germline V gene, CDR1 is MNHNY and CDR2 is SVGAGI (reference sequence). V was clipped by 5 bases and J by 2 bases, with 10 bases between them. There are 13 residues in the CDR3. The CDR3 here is CASSDRITYEQYF. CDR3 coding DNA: TGTGCCAGCAGTGACAGGATAACCTACGAGCAGTACTTC.

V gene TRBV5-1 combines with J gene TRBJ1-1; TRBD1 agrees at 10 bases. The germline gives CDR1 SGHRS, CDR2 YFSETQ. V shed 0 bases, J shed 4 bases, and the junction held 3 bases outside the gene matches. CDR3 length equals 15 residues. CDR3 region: CASSLGTGGGTEAFF. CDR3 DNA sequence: TGCGCCAGCAGCTTGGGGACAGGGGGTGGCACTGAAGCTTTCTTT.

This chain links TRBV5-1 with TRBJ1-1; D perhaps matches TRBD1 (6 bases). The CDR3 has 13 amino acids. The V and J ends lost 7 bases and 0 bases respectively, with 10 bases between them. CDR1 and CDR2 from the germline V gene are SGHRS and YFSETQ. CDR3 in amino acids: CASRDILNTEAFF. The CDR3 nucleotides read TGCGCCAGCCGGGACATTCTGAACACTGAAGCTTTCTTT.

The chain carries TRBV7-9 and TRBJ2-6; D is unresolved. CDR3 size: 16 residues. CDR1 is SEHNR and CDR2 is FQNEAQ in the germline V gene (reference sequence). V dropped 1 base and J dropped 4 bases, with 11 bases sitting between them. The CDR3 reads CASSLVEWSGANVLTF. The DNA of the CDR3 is TGTGCCAGCAGCTTAGTGGAGTGGTCGGGGGCCAACGTCCTGACTTTC.